What follows are 3 T cell receptor beta chains derived from one specimen sequenced in a study of molecular identifiers for immune sequencing clone quantification. TCRdb itself ran the PCR reads through MiXCR, one entry per CDR3 protein. The sample holds approximately 550,000 distinct CDR3 sequences; 20% to 25% are singletons and the top ten take about 0.8%. The sequenced material came from naive CD8+ T cells from blood, with Jurkat cell RNA spiked in. Subset here: FACS-sorted CD8+CD4-CCR7+CD45RA+ naive T cells. These receptors were taken from a human donor in good health. Some libraries in this study had Jurkat cell RNA spiked in.

This clonotype showed up many times. This sequence joins TRBV4-1 and TRBJ2-7; 7 bases match TRBD1. There are 14 residues in the CDR3. The V and J ends lost 2 bases and 4 bases, in that order; junction bases with no gene match: 5. CDR1 and CDR2 (germline): MGHRA, YSYEKL. CDR3 residues: CASSQPGQKYEQYF. The CDR3 DNA reads TGCGCCAGCAGCCAACCGGGACAGAAATACGAGCAGTACTTC.

A remark on this clonotype: A read error is likely, as this CDR3 ends without the conserved phenylalanine or tryptophan. This chain joins TRBV20-1 and TRBJ2-2, with a possible D match to TRBD1 (6 bases). This CDR3 has 16 residues. Germline lookup yields CDR1 DFQATT and CDR2 SNEGSKA (reference sequence). Trimming pared 5 bases from V and 1 base from J, leaving 17 bases between. Here the CDR3 reads CSAPDRIRGNTGELFL. DNA of the CDR3: TGCAGTGCTCCTGACAGGATTCGGGGGAACACCGGGGAGCTGTTTCTT.

In its sample, this clonotype was seen many times. The chain recombines TRBV29-1 with TRBJ2-7, with D perhaps TRBD1 (6 bases). Germline V gives CDR1 SQVTM, CDR2 ANQGSEA. The CDR3 extends over 16 amino acids. Deletions cut 1 base from V and 3 bases from J, with 19 bases between. As DNA, the CDR3 is TGCAGCGTTGAAGTTCAAGGGTCAGGGGTTCTCTACGAGCAGTACTTC. It encodes CSVEVQGSGVLYEQYF.